The T cell receptor (beta chain) described here comes from a study of cytomegalovirus exposure and HLA in healthy donors. Study as a whole: For the approximately 410 genotyped donors, roughly 80% fell within the Caucasian-associated ancestry cluster. Points from the study as a whole: Cytomegalovirus status, reportedly, was diagnosed with high specificity and sensitivity by the classifier.

V was clipped by 0 bases and J by 4 bases; unmatched bases: 4. The CDR3 contains 15 residues. Germline lookup yields CDR1 SGHNT and CDR2 YYREEE (reference sequence). PCR involved 60 Vbeta and 13 Jbeta primers. Methods used by the authors: In a later analysis, tens of millions of unique TCR beta chains included roughly 11 million shared by two or more donors. Data came from immunoSEQ multiplex PCR; TCRdb stores just in-frame clones and leaves some out. That table furnishes V, J and clone size, whereas the DNA furnished D and trimming. The sample records roughly 100,000 clones, around three quarters being singletons. Only a few counts were recorded for this clone. No antigen is known for it.

Sequenced: PBMCs. This chain links TRBV5-4 with TRBJ2-1; 7 bases line up with TRBD2. The sequence was collected from a boy aged 10-17 years in good health and CMV-seronegative. CDR3 bases: TGTGCCAGCAGCTTGGACCTAGCGGCTTACAATGAGCAGTTCTTC. This translates into CASSLDLAAYNEQFF. The full variable domain, its missing parts supplied by reference TRBV5-4 and TRBJ2-1, is ETGVTQSPTHLIKTRGQQVTLRCSSQSGHNTVSWYQQALGQGPQFIFQYYREEENGRGNFPPRFSGLQFPNYSSELNVNALELDDSALYLCASSLDLAAYNEQFFGPGTRLTVL.